Sequencing of this T cell receptor beta chain was carried out in a study of long-term antiretroviral therapy in people with HIV (dated by TCRdb to between 2021 and 2023). Background on the whole study: The earliest samples were collected roughly a decade before the 2015 WHO recommendation for immediate ART, at a time when ART was usually postponed until CD4 counts fell. From some 30 adults with confirmed HIV infection, the cohort provided 192 cryopreserved PBMC samples, gathered serially across a mean of approximately six years (range 1-12). No cross-contamination during QIAcube processing turned up in test extractions that ran a monoclonal T-cell line alongside 33 polyclonal samples. This retrospective serial study examined whether starting ART and sustained HIV suppression were associated with changes in the composition and diversity of the TRB repertoire in peripheral blood. Among the 30 to 35 participants with HIV, ten to eleven were female.

Spanning cysteine to phenylalanine, the CDR3 consists of 15 amino acids. Just the 45-base CDR3 DNA is kept, in frame starting at base 1. In the germline V gene, CDR1 corresponds to SGHTA and CDR2 to FQGNSA. V sheds 4 bases and J sheds 0 bases, leaving 11 bases between their ends. Participants were included only if at least one PBMC sample before ART initiation and at least two post-ART samples were available. All participants with HIV were treated in the United States of America. Before DNA extraction, cryopreserved samples of 1-10 million PBMC were thawed and washed. At the time of the earliest PBMC sample, participants with HIV were aged between roughly 20 and 54 years. PBMC samples from each participant spanned 1-4 timepoints before ART initiation and 2-8 timepoints after ART initiation, with a median of 7 samples. For every participant, serial HIV viral load, CD4+ T-cell count, ART history and demographic data were obtained. Genomic DNA was extracted from unsorted PBMC with a Qiagen kit on a QIAcube, processed in batches of 12 samples.

A remark on this clone: Which antigen it targets is not known. Per-base qualities were not stored, and no clone one base away is much larger.

Overall study results and their limits: Because pre-ART samples had limited cell numbers, unsorted PBMC were profiled rather than sorted CD4+ and CD8+ T cells. Inferences about post-ART repertoire changes are limited because no data were available on ART adherence, viral resistance or therapy changes. The samples span the years 2004 to 2017, and the ART regimens used may be less effective than current regimens. At every time point, the repertoire was dominated by expanded TRB clones first identified before ART initiation, although this dominance fluctuated and, in many PLHIV, declined after ART. Narrower CDR3 length ranges were observed in HIV repertoires than in controls, and an antigen-experienced repertoire with only a slight naive shift after ART was suggested by the network structure. Starting ART was linked to a significant rise in TRB diversity, yet even after long-term ART the diversity remained significantly lower than in transplant donor controls. Limited PBMC availability meant only the TCR beta chain was sequenced, without alpha chain pairing.

The immunoSEQ hsTCRB v3.0 assay was used at survey level resolution to sequence the TRB variable region. TRB sequencing targeted a depth of roughly 35,000-55,000 T-cell genomes per sample. Pooled TRB libraries were sequenced on an Illumina MiSeq with a v3 150-cycle kit. In the original analysis: Repertoire analysis was run in R within a reproducible Nextflow workflow that covered QC, data transformation and analysis. Custom analyses were implemented in LymphoSeq2, an R package for AIRR-Seq data exploration. A few samples that produced fewer than 5000 total TRB sequences were removed, so some 190 HIV repertoires were analyzed. Among the 188 retained HIV repertoires, 55 to 65 were collected before ART initiation and over 120 were collected after ART initiation. Repertoires were downsampled to 5000 TRB nucleotide sequences, and summary statistics were averaged over 100 downsampling iterations. Only TRB sequences with CDR3 regions of at least seven amino acids were retained for analysis. A Shannon entropy-derived clonality score and the Gini coefficient were used to measure diversity. In the repertoire networks, any two of the top 5000 CDR3 amino acid sequences were connected whenever the two sequences differed by an edit distance of one. For TRB CDR3 amino acid sequences, GLIPH2 was used to predict antigen specificity groups and MHC restriction. To flag known associations with CMV, EBV, HIV or tissue antigens, CDR3 amino acid sequences were compared against VDJdb and McPAS-TCR. Pre-ART, post-ART and control groups were compared with Wilcoxon signed-rank tests and Holm-Bonferroni correction. TCRdb mirrors the immuneACCESS table, restricted to in-frame sequences. Some clones are absent from its copies; in checked studies, under half trace to an unresolved V gene, and the reason for the others is unknown. That table gives V, J and clone size, and the DNA gave D and trimming. The sample contains roughly 40,000 clones, approximately 86% of them found a single time. About 4.2% of the sample belongs to the ten largest clones.

This sequence was found in a woman aged 18-35 years with HIV. This specimen was unsorted PBMCs, taken just before starting antiretroviral therapy. Rearrangement joined TRBV7-2 to TRBJ2-3; a tentative D call is TRBD1 (6 bases match). The CDR3 amino acid sequence is: CASSWDTGSTDTQYF. The nucleotide sequence is given as TGTGCCAGCAGCTGGGACACAGGGAGCACAGATACGCAGTATTTT. Supplemented by the reference TRBV7-2 and TRBJ2-3 proteins around the CDR3, the complete variable domain is GAGVSQSPSNKVTEKGKDVELRCDPISGHTALYWYRQSLGQGLEFLIYFQGNSAPDKSGLPSDRFSAERTGGSVSTLTIQRTQQEDSAVYLCASSWDTGSTDTQYFGPGTRLTVL.